The entry below gives a single T cell receptor beta chain sequence along with its context. The antigen is undetermined. TCRdb redid the calling of the 5' RACE reads with MiXCR, one entry per CDR3 protein. The repertoire holds about 1.7 million distinct CDR3 sequences, with less than 40% as singletons. This entry is derived from a study of identical twins. The study, taken as a whole, reports: Sequences that were beta out-of-frame showed weaker excess twin sharing. For zero-insertion analyses, partial confounding could come from invariant MAIT and iNKT cells. Abundant beta clonotypes from cord blood bore fewer insertions; memory repertoires lacked this pattern.

CDR3 length: 13 residues. The germline CDR1 and CDR2 sequences are KGHDR and SFDVKD. The trim removed 3 bases at V and 7 bases at J, leaving 2 bases unmatched. This TCR was sampled from a newborn girl in good health. Sequences were obtained from cord blood. This chain connects TRBV24-1 to TRBJ2-7; 10 bases match TRBD2. CDR3 amino acids: CATSDPGLAEQYF. The CDR3 DNA follows: TGTGCCACCAGTGATCCGGGACTAGCGGAGCAGTACTTC.